This TCR beta chain was identified in a study of CD8+CD57+ T cells in acquired aplastic anemia (dated by TCRdb to the late 2010s). At the level of the whole study: A mean of roughly 2.9 ug of DNA, ranging from 0.2 to 27.4 ug, was extracted from sorted CD4+ and CD8+ cells. Healthy donor samples averaged about 10 million reads for CD4+ and roughly 11 million for CD8+ cells.

The sample holds many counts of this clonotype. Its antigen has not been determined. Within one base of it there is no much larger clone, and no base qualities were kept. The research as a whole found: Roughly 30 CD8+ CDR3 sequences were shared between patients and controls but appeared highly expressed in patients and within their immunodominant clones. CD8+ Simpson's diversity did not differ significantly between patients and healthy controls (P=0.060).

In this study, sorted CD4+ and CD8+ T cells from the blood of healthy subjects and of severe aplastic anemia patients had their TCR repertoires deep-sequenced. Ficoll-Paque density gradient centrifugation was used to isolate peripheral blood mononuclear cells. Before DNA was extracted, CD4+ and CD8+ T cells were sorted using either FACS or magnetic beads. Genomic DNA served as template for TCR beta VDJ combination and CDR3 sequence profiling. TCR repertoire sequencing was run on an Illumina HiSeq 2000. In the original analysis: Repertoires were assessed using TRBV/TRBJ rearrangement plots, CDR3 size and DJ length profiles, and Simpson's diversity index. The most abundant DNA sequence in the deep sequencing data was defined as the immunodominant clone. CDR3 amino acid sequences were checked for sharing across subjects and were also compared against the VDJdb database and published repertoires. The public sequencing data were trimmed at Q25 with fastp and processed into clonotypes with MiXCR by TCRdb, which kept only in-frame beta chains. One record per CDR3 amino acid sequence lists the most common genes and DNA. The V and J calls and clone size come from TCRdb's table, not from the authors' own analysis. This sample is represented by some 140,000 distinct CDR3 sequences; roughly 40% of them were singletons. The ten biggest clones cover 8.4% of the sample.

The sample consisted of sorted CD4+, CD8+, or CD8+CD57+ T cells (not recorded which) from PBMCs. The sequence was obtained from a human donor in good health, serving as a control.

The CDR3 reads as follows: CSAVSQGVSYEQYF. The nucleotide sequence reads as follows: TGCAGTGCTGTCTCACAGGGGGTCTCCTACGAGCAGTACTTC. This chain joins TRBV20-1 to TRBJ2-7; TRBD1 matches 8 bases in the middle. V is pruned by 5 bases and J by 0 bases, leaving 6 bases of the junction without a gene match. Its CDR3 holds 14 amino acids, cysteine through phenylalanine. The DNA shown is the 42-base CDR3, in frame from base 1. From a lookup of the germline V gene (reference sequence), CDR1 and CDR2 are DFQATT and SNEGSKA.